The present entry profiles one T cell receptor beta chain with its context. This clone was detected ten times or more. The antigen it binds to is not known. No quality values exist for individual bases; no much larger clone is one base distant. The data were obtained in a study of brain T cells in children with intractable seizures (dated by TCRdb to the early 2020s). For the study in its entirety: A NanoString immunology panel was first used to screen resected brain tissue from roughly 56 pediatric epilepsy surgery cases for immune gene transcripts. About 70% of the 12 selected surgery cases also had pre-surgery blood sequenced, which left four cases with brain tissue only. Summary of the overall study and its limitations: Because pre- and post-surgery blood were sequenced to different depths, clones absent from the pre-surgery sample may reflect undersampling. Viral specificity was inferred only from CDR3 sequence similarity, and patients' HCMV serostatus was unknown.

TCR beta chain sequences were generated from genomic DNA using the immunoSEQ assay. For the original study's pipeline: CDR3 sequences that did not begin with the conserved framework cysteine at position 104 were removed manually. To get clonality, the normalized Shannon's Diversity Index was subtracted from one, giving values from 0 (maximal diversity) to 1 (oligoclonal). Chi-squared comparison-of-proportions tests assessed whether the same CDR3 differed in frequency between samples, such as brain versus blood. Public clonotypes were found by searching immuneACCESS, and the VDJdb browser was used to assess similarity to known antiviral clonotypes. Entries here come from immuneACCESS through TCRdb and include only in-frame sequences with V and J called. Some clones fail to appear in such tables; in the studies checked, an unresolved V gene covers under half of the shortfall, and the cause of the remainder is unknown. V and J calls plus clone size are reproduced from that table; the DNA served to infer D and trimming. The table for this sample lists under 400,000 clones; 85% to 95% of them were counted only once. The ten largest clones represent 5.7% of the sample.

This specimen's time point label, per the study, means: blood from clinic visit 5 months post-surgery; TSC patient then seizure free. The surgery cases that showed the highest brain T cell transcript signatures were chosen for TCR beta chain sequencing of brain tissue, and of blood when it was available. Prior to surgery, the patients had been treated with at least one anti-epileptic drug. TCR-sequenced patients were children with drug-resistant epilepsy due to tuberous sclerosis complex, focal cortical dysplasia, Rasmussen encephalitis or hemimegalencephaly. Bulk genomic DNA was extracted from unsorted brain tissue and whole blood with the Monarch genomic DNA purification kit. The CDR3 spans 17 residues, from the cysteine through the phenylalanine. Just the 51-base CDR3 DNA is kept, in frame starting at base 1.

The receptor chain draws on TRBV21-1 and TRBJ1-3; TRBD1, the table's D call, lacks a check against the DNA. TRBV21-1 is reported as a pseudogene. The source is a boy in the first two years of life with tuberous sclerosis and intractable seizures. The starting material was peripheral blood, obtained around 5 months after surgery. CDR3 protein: CASSMPQGVFSGNTIYF. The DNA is TGTGCCAGCAGCATGCCCCAGGGGGTTTTCTCTGGAAACACCATATATTTT.